This entry is about one T cell receptor beta chain. The CDR3 has 15 amino acids. Trimming pared 0 bases from V and 2 bases from J, leaving 11 bases between. Germline lookup yields CDR1 SGDLS and CDR2 YYNGEE. This sample is drawn from a study of blood T cells in healthy people across ages. About the research overall: Template switching recovered approximately one barcoded beta molecule for every two T cells.

The use of a sample-barcoded 5' primer and a J-beta primer mix characterized a second PCR of roughly 6 to 11 cycles. A single record per CDR3 protein comes from TCRdb applying MiXCR to the 5' RACE reads. The data contain 600,000 to 900,000 distinct CDR3 sequences, roughly 25% of them seen just once; the ten biggest clones take up 3%. The same specimen was also included in a second study, on T cells of mothers and their children. That study reports: There were over 10 million TCR beta CDR3 reads from each mother and several million from each child.

The TCR was taken from a boy between 5 and 17 years old in good health. Specimen: blood. V gene TRBV9 combines with J gene TRBJ1-2; possible D gene TRBD1, 6 bases. The CDR3 sequence: CASSVDQGRNYGYTF. In nucleotides, the CDR3 is TGTGCCAGCAGCGTAGATCAGGGGAGGAACTATGGCTACACCTTC.